This record covers a single T cell receptor (beta chain). The antigen remains undetermined. PCR primers comprised 60 Vbeta and 13 Jbeta primers. Assay used: immunoSEQ multiplex PCR; TCRdb lists only in-frame clones, some missing. Of about 110,000 clones in the sample, over 75% were seen once. Germline CDR1 is SGDLS and CDR2 is YYNGEE. Losses at the gene ends were 3 bases for V and 0 bases for J; bases not matched to a gene: 13. The CDR3 is 19 amino acids. The data stem from a study of cytomegalovirus exposure and HLA in healthy donors. General study points: Researchers reportedly found TCR beta sequences accurately predicted most subjects' HLA-A and HLA-B alleles.

V and J are TRBV9 and TRBJ1-1; 11 bases are shared with TRBD1. The sample taken for sequencing was PBMCs. The sequence came from a man in his sixties in good health and CMV-seronegative. CDR3: CASSDTGTGGARMNTEAFF. In DNA, the CDR3 is TGTGCCAGCAGCGATACCGGGACAGGGGGTGCCAGGATGAACACTGAAGCTTTCTTT.